The rows below give T cell receptor beta chains drawn from one sample of a study of cytomegalovirus exposure and HLA in healthy donors. Assay used: immunoSEQ multiplex PCR; TCRdb lists only in-frame clones, some missing. The repertoire holds 59,000 or so clones, with about 88% as singletons. Sequencing was carried out using PBMCs. These receptors were obtained from a woman aged 18-30 years in good health and CMV-seronegative. Each CDR3 is given with its conserved first and last residue. A D gene is named only where the DNA matches it firmly. A clone size is listed for some rows: how often the clone was seen (once, few, many), or a class if it is expanded.

d_call,v_call,clone_size,j_call,cdr3_nt,cdr3_aa
.,TRBV19,.,TRBJ1-4,TGTGCCAGTAGTACAGGGATTTCCGAAAAACTGTTTTTT,CASSTGISEKLFF
.,TRBV11-2,.,TRBJ2-5,TGTGCCAGCAGCTTAGCAACGACCGGGGGACAAGAGACCCAGTACTTC,CASSLATTGGQETQYF
TRBD2,TRBV4-3,.,TRBJ2-3,TGCGCCAGCAGCCAAACAAGCGGGAGATGGGGCACAGATACGCAGTATTTT,CASSQTSGRWGTDTQYF
.,TRBV13,.,TRBJ2-7,TGTGCCAGCAGCCACCGCAGAACCTACGAGCAGTACTTC,CASSHRRTYEQYF
TRBD1,TRBV5-4,.,TRBJ2-5,TGTGCCAGCAGCTCCGGACAGGTAGAGACCCAGTACTTC,CASSSGQVETQYF
TRBD1,TRBV19,.,TRBJ1-4,TGTGCCAGCCGGGGACAGGCAGCGGGTGAAAAACTGTTTTTT,CASRGQAAGEKLFF
.,TRBV5-1,.,TRBJ2-5,TGCGCCAGCAGCTTAGCGTGGCAACAAGAGACCCAGTACTTC,CASSLAWQQETQYF
.,TRBV14,.,TRBJ1-1,TGTGCCAGCAGCCAAGATCACAGGGCGGATGAAGCTTTCTTT,CASSQDHRADEAFF
.,TRBV30,.,TRBJ1-3,TGTGCCGGCATGGACTCAAGCTCTGGAAACACCATATATTTT,CAGMDSSSGNTIYF
TRBD1,TRBV6-1,.,TRBJ2-2,TGTGCCAGCAGTGGTTGGACAGGGAACACCGGGGAGCTGTTTTTT,CASSGWTGNTGELFF
.,TRBV7-6,.,TRBJ2-7,TGTGCCAGCAGCTTAAGCCCTACTTCCTACGAGCAGTACTTC,CASSLSPTSYEQYF
.,TRBV5-4,.,TRBJ2-1,TGTGCCAGCAGCATACAGAGCGAGCAGTTCTTC,CASSIQSEQFF
TRBD1,TRBV14,few,TRBJ1-2,TGTGCCAGCAGCCAAGATATGGGACAGATCTATGGCTACACCTTC,CASSQDMGQIYGYTF
TRBD2,TRBV5-1,.,TRBJ2-2,TGCGCCAGCAGCTTGGTGGCTAGCGGGGTCGCCGGGGAGCTGTTTTTT,CASSLVASGVAGELFF
TRBD1,TRBV10-1,.,TRBJ1-4,TGCGCCAGCAGTGACCATCGGGACAGGGGGCCCAGGGGACTGTTTTTT,CASSDHRDRGPRGLFF
.,TRBV2,.,TRBJ2-7,TGTGCCAGCAGTGAGCTAAGCTCCTACGAGCAGTACTTC,CASSELSSYEQYF
.,TRBV5-6,.,TRBJ1-4,TGTGCCAGCAGTTTCCTCGTGGGGCAGGTGGACGAAAAACTGTTTTTT,CASSFLVGQVDEKLFF
.,TRBV5-1,.,TRBJ1-1,TGCGCCAGCAGCTTGGGACAGAAAGCTAACACTGAAGCTTTCTTT,CASSLGQKANTEAFF
.,TRBV11-2,.,TRBJ2-7,TGTGCCAGCAGCTTTGGAGGCTCCTACGAGCAGTACTTC,CASSFGGSYEQYF
.,TRBV5-4,.,TRBJ2-7,TGTGCCAGCAGCATGACACCCAAGCGGACCAAAAACGAGCAGTACTTC,CASSMTPKRTKNEQYF